Listed here is a single TCR beta chain. Its target is not known. This entry comes from a study of cytomegalovirus exposure and HLA in healthy donors. Primers for the PCR totalled 60 Vbeta and 13 Jbeta. Method: immunoSEQ multiplex PCR; TCRdb's copy keeps in-frame clones and lacks some. This sample's clone table lists about 170,000 clones. CDR1 GTSNPN and CDR2 SVGIG come from the germline V gene (reference sequence). This CDR3 has 14 residues. V lost 1 base, J lost 15 bases, and 22 bases lay in between. Study conclusions and caveats: Sequences of the TCR beta chain were said to predict the HLA-A and HLA-B alleles of most subjects accurately.

The V gene is TRBV30, the J gene TRBJ1-5; D might be TRBD1 (6 bases). The receptor comes from a woman in her late teens or twenties in good health and CMV-seropositive. The sample consisted of PBMCs. The CDR3 DNA is TGTGCCTGGAGTGATTCAGGGGTGCCTTCTACCCGGCATTTT. It codes for CAWSDSGVPSTRHF.